This T cell receptor beta chain was retrieved from a study of tumor and adjacent non-tumor tissue in lung cancer. The library came from three nested PCR rounds adapted from ARM-PCR protocols. TCRdb re-called the multiplex PCR reads with MiXCR, one entry per CDR3 protein. Among 60,000 to 85,000 distinct CDR3 sequences, around four fifths were seen once, and the ten largest hold 12%. The CDR3 runs 19 residues. This sample's RNA came from whole unsorted tissue. The sequence was collected from a woman between 50 and 59 years old with non-small cell lung cancer. The chain links TRBV21-1 to TRBJ2-5; the table's D call, TRBD1, has no DNA check behind it. TRBV21-1 is a documented pseudogene. The sequenced sample consisted of lung tumor tissue. This CDR3 reads CASSPHAGGGRAWIKTQYF. The DNA for the CDR3 is TGTGCCAGCAGCCCACACGCAGGGGGCGGACGGGCCTGGATAAAGACCCAGTACTTC.